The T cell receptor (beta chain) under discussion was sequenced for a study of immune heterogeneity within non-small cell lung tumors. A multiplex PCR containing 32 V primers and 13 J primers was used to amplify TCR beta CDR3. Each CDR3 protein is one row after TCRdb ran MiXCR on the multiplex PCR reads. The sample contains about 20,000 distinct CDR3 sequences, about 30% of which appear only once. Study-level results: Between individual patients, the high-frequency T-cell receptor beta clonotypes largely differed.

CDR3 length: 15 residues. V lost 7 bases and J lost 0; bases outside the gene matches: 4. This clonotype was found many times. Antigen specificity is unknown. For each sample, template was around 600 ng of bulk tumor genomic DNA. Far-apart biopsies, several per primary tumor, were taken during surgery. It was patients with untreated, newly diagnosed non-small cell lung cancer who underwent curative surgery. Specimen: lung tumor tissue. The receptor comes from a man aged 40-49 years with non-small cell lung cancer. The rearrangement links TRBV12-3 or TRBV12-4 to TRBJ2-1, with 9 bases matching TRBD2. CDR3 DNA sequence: TGTGCCAGCATTCTAGCGGGGAGCTCCTACAATGAGCAGTTCTTC. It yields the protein CASILAGSSYNEQFF.